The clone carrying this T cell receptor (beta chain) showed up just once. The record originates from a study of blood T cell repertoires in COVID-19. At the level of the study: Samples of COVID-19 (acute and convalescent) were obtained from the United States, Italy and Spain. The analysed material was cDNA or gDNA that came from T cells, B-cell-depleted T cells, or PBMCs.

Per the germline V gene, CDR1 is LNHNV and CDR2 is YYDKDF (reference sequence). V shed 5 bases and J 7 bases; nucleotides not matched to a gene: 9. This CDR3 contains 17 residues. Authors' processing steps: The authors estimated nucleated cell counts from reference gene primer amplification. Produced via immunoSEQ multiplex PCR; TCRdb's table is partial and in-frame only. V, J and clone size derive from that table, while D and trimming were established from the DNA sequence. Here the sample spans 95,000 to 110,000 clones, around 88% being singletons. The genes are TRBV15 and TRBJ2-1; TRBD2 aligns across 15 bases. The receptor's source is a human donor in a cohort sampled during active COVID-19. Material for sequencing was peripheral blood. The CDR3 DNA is TGTGCCACCAGCCCTACGGGGACTAGCGGGAGGCAAAATGAGCAGTTCTTC. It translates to CATSPTGTSGRQNEQFF.